Here is one TCR beta chain with its context. Its matching antigen is unknown. TCRdb's table, derived via immunoSEQ multiplex PCR, lists solely in-frame clones and lacks some. The sample lists around 25,000 clones, more than 80% seen once, with about a quarter in the top ten. J was trimmed by 6 bases and V by 4 bases; bases with no gene match: 16. Germline CDR1 SEHNR, CDR2 FQNEAQ (reference sequence). The CDR3 sequence is 17 residues long. This sample was taken from a study of lymphopenia after photon versus proton radiotherapy. The study, taken as a whole, reports: Only patients who died were analyzed for survival; proton advantage is unproven. In patients who died, overall survival fell as post-nadir TCR diversity dropped more. After lymphocyte nadir, photon-treated repertoires showed oligoclonal expansion, especially CD8+ Temra. Under photons, naive T cells and diversity fell while effector/memory populations rose.

Sample: peripheral blood, taken from a patient treated with photon-based radiotherapy. The chain employs TRBV7-9 and TRBJ2-7; 9 nucleotides line up with TRBD2. This TCR derives from a man between 40 and 49 years old with gastric cancer. This chain's CDR3 is CASSSSGVHPIDREQYF. CDR3 coding DNA: TGTGCCAGCAGCTCTAGCGGGGTACACCCTATCGATCGCGAGCAGTACTTC.